The 28 T cell receptor beta chains presented below share a single source sample, sequenced in a study of T cell responses to AZD1222 COVID-19 vaccine. The protocol was immunoSEQ multiplex PCR, while the TCRdb copy is restricted to in-frame clones and leaves out a portion. In the table there are roughly 180,000 clones, about 93% of which are singletons. The source was peripheral blood, collected 28 days after the second AZD1222 dose. These receptors were obtained from an adult who received the AZD1222 COVID-19 vaccine.

This clone was recorded once. The V and J genes are TRBV19 and TRBJ1-2, with D unclear. CDR1 and CDR2 (germline): LNHDA, SQIVND (reference sequence). Trimming stripped 5 bases from V and 7 bases from J, with 11 bases between. The CDR3 totals 12 residues. Here the CDR3 DNA reads TGTGCCAGTAGTCCCCGTCCGGGTGGCTACACCTTC. Translation gives CASSPRPGGYTF.

The chain joins TRBV28 to TRBJ1-6; maybe TRBD1 (5 bases). From germline, CDR1 is MDHEN and CDR2 SYDVKM. Between the trimmed V and J ends, which lost 5 bases and 8 bases, there was a span of 13 bases. CDR3 size: 14 residues. The CDR3 loop reads CASSPGSGDSPLHF. CDR3 DNA sequence: TGTGCCAGCAGTCCAGGGTCTGGCGATTCACCCCTCCACTTT.

The chain combines TRBV19 with TRBJ2-3; D uncertain. Trimming left V 0 bases short and J 0 bases short, with 13 bases between. This CDR3 has 17 amino acids. CDR1 and CDR2 (germline): LNHDA, SQIVND (reference sequence). This chain's CDR3 is CASSIDLGSESTDTQYF. The CDR3 bases are TGTGCCAGTAGTATAGATCTGGGGTCAGAAAGCACAGATACGCAGTATTTT.

CDR3 DNA sequence: TGTGCCAGCAGCGTAGCTCCTGGAACCGTGGAGCAGTTCTTC. The encoded protein is CASSVAPGTVEQFF. The chain carries TRBV9 and TRBJ2-1; D unclear. Germline values: CDR1 SGDLS, CDR2 YYNGEE. Trimming pared 0 bases from V and 10 bases from J, leaving 14 bases between. The CDR3 is 14 residues long.

This clone was detected once. The rearrangement links TRBV6-2 or TRBV6-3 to TRBJ1-6; D call uncertain. V was cut by 0 bases and J by 9 bases, with 12 bases left in between. This CDR3 region has 15 residues. CDR1 MNHEY and CDR2 SVGEGT come from the germline V gene. The CDR3 nucleotides are TGTGCCAGCAGTTACTCGACATTATGGGGTTCACCCCTCCACTTT. This translates into CASSYSTLWGSPLHF.

This chain connects TRBV19 to TRBJ1-6; D possibly corresponds to TRBD1 (5 bases). The CDR3 loop spans 14 amino acids. Germline V gene data show CDR1 as LNHDA and CDR2 as SQIVND (reference sequence). Trimming removed 5 bases from V and 5 bases from J, with 10 bases in between. DNA of the CDR3: TGTGCCAGTAGTCTAGTGGGGGATAATTCACCCCTCCACTTT. Amino acid sequence: CASSLVGDNSPLHF.

The genes are TRBV9 and TRBJ1-3, with D perhaps TRBD1 (5 bases). The CDR3 has 14 residues. Germline CDR1 is SGDLS and CDR2 is YYNGEE. The ends were cut back, 0 bases at V and 5 bases at J, with 9 bases in the middle. CDR3 region: CASSVGGSRNTIYF. The CDR3 DNA sequence: TGTGCCAGCAGCGTAGGGGGGAGCAGAAACACCATATATTTT. Full variable domain (remainder filled in from reference TRBV9 and TRBJ1-3): DSGVTQTPKHLITATGQRVTLRCSPRSGDLSVYWYQQSLDQGLQFLIQYYNGEERAKGNILERFSAQQFPDLHSELNLSSLELGDSALYFCASSVGGSRNTIYFGEGSWLTVV.

V gene TRBV12-3 or TRBV12-4 combines with J gene TRBJ2-2; D unresolved. CDR3 length: 13 residues. The V end was cut by 3 bases, the J end by 6 bases, with 8 bases between. CDR3 DNA sequence: TGTGCCAGCAGTTTCGCCCAGGCCGGGGAGCTGTTTTTT. Protein sequence: CASSFAQAGELFF.

The chain joins TRBV18 to TRBJ2-6; D is unclear. Germline lookup yields CDR1 KGHSH and CDR2 LQKENI. The CDR3 totals 14 residues. V gave up 5 bases and J gave up 4 bases, with 9 bases separating them. For the CDR3, the DNA is TGTGCCAGCTCAGAGTTAGTGGGGGCCAACGTCCTGACTTTC. It is translated as CASSELVGANVLTF. The whole variable domain, filled in from reference TRBV18 and TRBJ2-6, reads NAGVMQNPRHLVRRRGQEARLRCSPMKGHSHVYWYRQLPEEGLKFMVYLQKENIIDESGMPKERFSAEFPKEGPSILRIQQVVRGDSAAYFCASSELVGANVLTFGAGSRLTVL.

The V gene is TRBV7-9, the J gene TRBJ2-6; the D gene is possibly TRBD1 (6 bases). The CDR3 spans 19 residues. With 4 bases removed from V and 0 bases from J, the gap between germline ends came to 19 bases. Germline V lookup: CDR1 SEHNR, CDR2 FQNEAQ (reference sequence). The CDR3 nucleotides are TGTGCCAGCAGCTCACTATACGGACAGAGGCTCTCTGGGGCCAACGTCCTGACTTTC. Its protein product is CASSSLYGQRLSGANVLTF.

The J gene is TRBJ1-6, the V gene TRBV2; no definite D call. Germline values: CDR1 SNHLY, CDR2 FYNNEI. This CDR3 contains 16 residues. Trimming pared 5 bases from V and 0 bases from J, leaving 11 bases between. CDR3 residues: CASSFRGSSYNSPLHF. The CDR3 DNA sequence: TGTGCCAGCAGTTTCAGAGGGAGCTCCTATAATTCACCCCTCCACTTT.

This clone appeared a few times. V is TRBV4-2 and J is TRBJ2-2, with D unresolved. Per the germline V gene, CDR1 is LGHNA and CDR2 is YNFKEQ. Trimming stripped 0 bases from V and 4 bases from J, with 9 bases between. CDR3 size: 15 residues. Written as DNA, the CDR3 is TGTGCCAGCAGCCAAGATGGGCAGATCACCGGGGAGCTGTTTTTT. This gives the protein CASSQDGQITGELFF.

The J gene is TRBJ1-1, the V gene TRBV9; D is perhaps TRBD1 (6 bases). Germline CDR1 reads SGDLS; CDR2 reads YYNGEE. V gave up 0 bases and J gave up 1 base, with 16 bases separating them. CDR3 length: 17 residues. CDR3 DNA sequence: TGTGCCAGCAGCGTAGCCTCCCCCGGGACACCGAACACTGAAGCTTTCTTT. It codes for CASSVASPGTPNTEAFF.

The V gene is TRBV7-8, the J gene TRBJ2-7, with D perhaps TRBD1 (8 bases). Per the germline V gene, CDR1 is SGHVS and CDR2 is FQNEAQ. The CDR3 totals 14 residues. The V end lost 4 bases, the J end lost 6 bases, and 16 bases lay between the germline ends. CDR3 amino acids: CASSYSTGEGEQYF. In DNA form, the CDR3 reads TGTGCCAGCAGCTATTCGACAGGGGAGGGCGAGCAGTACTTC.

The chain joins TRBV6-5 to TRBJ1-5; D is uncertain. Germline CDR1 and CDR2: MNHEY and SVGAGI. Trimming left V 6 bases short and J 0 bases short, with 12 bases between. This CDR3 has 15 residues. The CDR3 sequence is CASSLQTGSNQPQHF. CDR3 bases: TGTGCCAGCAGCCTTCAAACGGGTAGCAATCAGCCCCAGCATTTT.

This sequence joins TRBV6-5 and TRBJ1-5; possible D gene TRBD1, 5 bases. CDR1 and CDR2 from the germline V gene are MNHEY and SVGAGI. Trimming left V 6 bases short and J 7 bases short, with 16 bases between. This CDR3 is 14 amino acids long. CDR3 sequence reads: CASRTGGFGQPQHF. The CDR3, as DNA: TGTGCCAGCAGGACCGGGGGGTTCGGGCAGCCCCAGCATTTT.

This rearrangement joins TRBV9 to TRBJ2-1; perhaps TRBD2 as D (6 bases). CDR1 is SGDLS, CDR2 YYNGEE, per germline. V gave up 0 bases and J gave up 5 bases, with 12 bases separating them. This CDR3 comprises 15 residues. The CDR3 bases are TGTGCCAGCAGCGTAGGGAGGGGCTATAACAATGAGCAGTTCTTC. This translates into CASSVGRGYNNEQFF.

The chain has TRBV29-1 and TRBJ1-2, with D unresolved. CDR3 length: 14 amino acids. Germline lookup yields CDR1 SQVTM and CDR2 ANQGSEA. V dropped 2 bases and J dropped 5 bases, with 15 bases sitting between them. This CDR3 is CSVELDIQSYGYTF. DNA of the CDR3: TGCAGCGTTGAATTAGACATCCAGTCTTATGGCTACACCTTC. Full variable domain (remainder filled in from reference TRBV29-1 and TRBJ1-2): SAVISQKPSRDICQRGTSLTIQCQVDSQVTMMFWYRQQPGQSLTLIATANQGSEATYESGFVIDKFPISRPNLTFSTLTVSNMSPEDSSIYLCSVELDIQSYGYTFGSGTRLTVV.

This clone was counted once. V usage is TRBV7-9 and J usage is TRBJ2-6, with D possibly matching TRBD1 (6 bases). The CDR3 runs 15 residues. The germline V and J ends were trimmed by 5 bases and 4 bases, with 12 bases remaining between them. In germline, CDR1 is SEHNR, CDR2 FQNEAQ (reference sequence). The CDR3 bases are TGTGCCAGCAGCGCCCCAGGGGCCGGGGCCAACGTCCTGACTTTC. Protein sequence: CASSAPGAGANVLTF.

V is TRBV5-1 and J is TRBJ1-4; no firm D call. The germline V and J ends were trimmed by 6 bases and 2 bases, with 17 bases remaining between them. Germline V gives CDR1 SGHRS, CDR2 YFSETQ. CDR3 length: 16 residues. For the CDR3, the DNA is TGCGCCAGCACAACTGGGCCTGGCGGGACTAATGAAAAACTGTTTTTT. Its translation is CASTTGPGGTNEKLFF.

The genes are TRBV29-1 and TRBJ2-1, with 8 bases matching TRBD1. Per the germline V gene, CDR1 is SQVTM and CDR2 is ANQGSEA. V dropped 6 bases and J dropped 3; count of bases not matched to a gene: 16. The CDR3 spans 17 residues. In nucleotides, the CDR3 is TGCAGCGTCAACCACCCGGGAGTGACAGGGGTCTACAATGAGCAGTTCTTC. Encoded protein: CSVNHPGVTGVYNEQFF.

The chain's CDR3 is CSASPGTGVNQPQHF. The CDR3 DNA sequence: TGCAGTGCTAGTCCCGGGACAGGGGTCAATCAGCCCCAGCATTTT. This chain links TRBV20-1 with TRBJ1-5; 10 positions match TRBD1. Unmatched junction bases numbered 5, after V lost 3 bases and J lost 3 bases. In germline, CDR1 is DFQATT, CDR2 SNEGSKA (reference sequence). The CDR3 is 15 amino acids.

The CDR3 is CASSQEGAGQPTDTQYF. The CDR3 DNA sequence: TGTGCCAGCAGCCAAGAGGGGGCAGGGCAGCCGACAGATACGCAGTATTTT. The chain joins TRBV4-2 to TRBJ2-3, with D perhaps matching TRBD1 (6 bases). Germline CDR1 and CDR2: LGHNA and YNFKEQ. This CDR3 is built from 17 residues. With 0 bases removed from V and 3 bases from J, the gap between germline ends came to 16 bases.

The gene calls are TRBV18 and TRBJ1-1; TRBD1 matches 7 bases. The CDR3 contains 14 residues. The junction had 3 bases not matched to a gene; V was cut back by 1 base and J by 4 bases. The germline V gene encodes CDR1 KGHSH and CDR2 LQKENI. The CDR3: CASSPLRDSTEAFF. CDR3 nucleotide sequence: TGTGCCAGCTCACCACTCCGGGACAGCACTGAAGCTTTCTTT.

V and J are TRBV11-3 and TRBJ2-1, with unresolved D. Germline assignment: CDR1 SGHNT and CDR2 YENEEA. V was pared by 5 bases and J by 5 bases, with 4 bases between. CDR3 length: 11 amino acids. The CDR3 DNA follows: TGTGCCAGCAGCGAAAACAATGAGCAGTTCTTC. This gives the protein CASSENNEQFF.

The chain joins TRBV21-1 to TRBJ1-4. TRBV21-1 is designated a pseudogene. The CDR3 has 15 amino acids. The CDR3 DNA sequence: TGTGCCAGCAGCAAAGTGAGAGGGGAGGACGAAAAACTGTTTTTT. Protein: CASSKVRGEDEKLFF.

J is TRBJ1-5 and V is TRBV10-3, with D perhaps TRBD1 (5 bases). The germline gives CDR1 ENHRY, CDR2 SYGVKD. The CDR3 consists of 13 residues. V lost 9 bases, J lost 4 bases, and 13 bases lay in between. CDR3 coding DNA: TGTGCCATAGGTGGGGGTACAAATCAGCCCCAGCATTTT. Its protein is CAIGGGTNQPQHF.

This chain joins TRBV4-1 and TRBJ2-2; maybe TRBD1 (6 bases). Trimming stripped 1 base from V and 6 bases from J, with 15 bases between. The CDR3 sequence is 16 residues long. Germline V lookup: CDR1 MGHRA, CDR2 YSYEKL. For the CDR3, the DNA is TGCGCCAGCAGCCAAGTCCAGGGGTACGAATCCGGGGAGCTGTTTTTT. Its protein is CASSQVQGYESGELFF.